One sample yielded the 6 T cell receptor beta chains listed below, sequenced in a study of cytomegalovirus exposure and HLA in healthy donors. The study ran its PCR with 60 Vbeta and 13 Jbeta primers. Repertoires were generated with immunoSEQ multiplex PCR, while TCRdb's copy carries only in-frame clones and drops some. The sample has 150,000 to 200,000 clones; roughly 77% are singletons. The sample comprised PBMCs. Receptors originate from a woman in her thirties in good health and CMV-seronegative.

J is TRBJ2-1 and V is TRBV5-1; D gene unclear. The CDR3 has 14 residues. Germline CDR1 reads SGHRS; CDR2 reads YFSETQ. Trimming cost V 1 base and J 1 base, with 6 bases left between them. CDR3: CASSLTESYNEQFF. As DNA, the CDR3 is TGCGCCAGCAGCTTGACAGAGTCCTACAATGAGCAGTTCTTC.

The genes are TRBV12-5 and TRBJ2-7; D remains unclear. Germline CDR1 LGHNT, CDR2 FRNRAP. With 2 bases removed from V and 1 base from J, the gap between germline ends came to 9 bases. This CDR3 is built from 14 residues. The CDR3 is CASGLLTWSYEQYF. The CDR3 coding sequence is TGTGCTAGTGGTTTGCTGACATGGTCCTACGAGCAGTACTTC.

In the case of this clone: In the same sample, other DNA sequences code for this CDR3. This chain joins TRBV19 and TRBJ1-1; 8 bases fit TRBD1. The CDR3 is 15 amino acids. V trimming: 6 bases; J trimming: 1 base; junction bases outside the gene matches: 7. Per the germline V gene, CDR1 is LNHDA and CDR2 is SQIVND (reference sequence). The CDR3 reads CASRLGQGKNTEAFF. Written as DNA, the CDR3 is TGTGCCAGTAGACTAGGACAGGGTAAGAACACTGAAGCTTTCTTT.

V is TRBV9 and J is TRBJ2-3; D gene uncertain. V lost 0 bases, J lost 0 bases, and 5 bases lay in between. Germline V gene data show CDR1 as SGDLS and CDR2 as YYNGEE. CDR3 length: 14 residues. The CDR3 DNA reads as TGTGCCAGCAGCGTAGCGACTAGCACAGATACGCAGTATTTT. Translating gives CASSVATSTDTQYF.

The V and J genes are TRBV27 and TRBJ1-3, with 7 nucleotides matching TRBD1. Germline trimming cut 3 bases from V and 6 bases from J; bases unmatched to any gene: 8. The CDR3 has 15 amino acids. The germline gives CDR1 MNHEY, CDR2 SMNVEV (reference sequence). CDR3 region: CASSFSAQGENTIYF. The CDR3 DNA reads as TGTGCCAGCAGTTTTAGCGCCCAGGGGGAAAACACCATATATTTT.

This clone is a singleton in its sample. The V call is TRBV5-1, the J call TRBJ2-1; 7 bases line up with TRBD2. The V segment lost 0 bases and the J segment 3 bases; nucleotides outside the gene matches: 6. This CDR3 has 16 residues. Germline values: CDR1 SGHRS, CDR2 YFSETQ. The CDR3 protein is CASSLAWAGVYNEQFF. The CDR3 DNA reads TGCGCCAGCAGCTTGGCCTGGGCGGGGGTCTACAATGAGCAGTTCTTC. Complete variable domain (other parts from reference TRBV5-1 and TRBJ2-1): KAGVTQTPRYLIKTRGQQVTLSCSPISGHRSVSWYQQTPGQGLQFLFEYFSETQRNKGNFPGRFSGRQFSNSRSEMNVSTLELGDSALYLCASSLAWAGVYNEQFFGPGTRLTVL.